The text below deals with one TCR beta chain. Its specificity is unknown. The PCR was carried out with 60 Vbeta primers and 13 Jbeta primers. Here immunoSEQ multiplex PCR was the method, and the copy in TCRdb shows in-frame clones only, minus some. The data show about 130,000 clones, about three quarters seen once. The CDR3 spans 15 residues. Trimming took off 3 bases at V and 0 bases at J, with 12 bases between the two ends. Germline loops: CDR1 MDHEN, CDR2 SYDVKM. Though nominally healthy at sampling, donors likely had unrecorded immune exposures. The data were obtained in a study of cytomegalovirus exposure and HLA in healthy donors. Findings and caveats of the study: It was shown in a later analysis that HLA-associated TCR beta chains were more clonally expanded than other, equally common chains. The study put 160 or so TCR beta chains on its list as cytomegalovirus-associated. In vitro assays verified that a few CMV-associated chains recognized CMV antigens specifically.

What was sequenced was PBMCs. The V and J genes are TRBV28 and TRBJ2-7; a possible D gene is TRBD2 (6 bases). The clonotype was recovered from a man in his forties in good health and CMV-seropositive. CDR3 sequence: CASSFGGFTSYEQYF. CDR3 in DNA: TGTGCCAGCAGTTTTGGGGGGTTTACCTCCTACGAGCAGTACTTC.